This T cell receptor (beta chain) was observed in a study of read filtering for tumor transcriptome and immune sequencing. Molecular barcoded adaptors covering alpha/delta and beta/gamma chains were used on approximately 400 ng RNA. TCRdb re-called the reads with MiXCR, one entry per CDR3 protein. The data hold around 38,000 distinct CDR3 sequences, with roughly an eighth observed a single time. In its sample, this clonotype was seen many times. The clonotype was recovered from a donor older than 35 with multiple myeloma. Source material: a population of CD138-negative cells sorted from bone marrow.

DNA for the CDR3: TGCAGCGCCGGGGGGGAGTCCTACGAGCAGTACTTC. Protein product: CSAGGESYEQYF. This chain connects TRBV29-1 to TRBJ2-7; the match to TRBD2 covers 8 bases. The CDR3 is made up of 12 amino acids. Germline CDR1 SQVTM, CDR2 ANQGSEA. After removal of 7 bases from V and 1 base from J, the junction contained 3 bases not matched to a gene.